Following are 21 T cell receptor beta chains from one sample sequenced in a study of Ad26.COV2.S vaccination and SARS-CoV-2 variants. Treatment given: roughly 18 received Ad26.COV2.S at low or high dose, single or two shots; several received placebo; per-sample allocation not given. Sampling occurred on day 63 after the first vaccine or placebo injection. Libraries were prepared by immunoSEQ multiplex PCR; TCRdb keeps only in-frame clonotypes and omits some of them. The sample lists more than 300,000 clones; about 88% were seen once. The sequenced sample was peripheral blood, obtained in a trial of Ad26.COV2.S vaccine versus placebo. The receptor set was obtained from a person aged 18-60 years who received the Ad26.COV2.S COVID-19 vaccine or a placebo.

This chain connects TRBV29-1 to TRBJ2-2; TRBD1 agrees at 9 bases. This CDR3 has 14 amino acids. CDR1 SQVTM and CDR2 ANQGSEA come from the germline V gene. V dropped 7 bases and J dropped 3; count of bases not matched to a gene: 6. CDR3 amino acids: CSGKTGGYTGELFF. The CDR3 DNA is TGCAGCGGGAAGACAGGGGGTTACACCGGGGAGCTGTTTTTT.

This clone came up once. This chain uses TRBV28 with TRBJ1-4; the D gene is possibly TRBD1 (5 bases). Germline values: CDR1 MDHEN, CDR2 SYDVKM. Trimming removed 5 bases at V and 8 bases at J, with 18 bases between. The CDR3 consists of 15 residues. The CDR3 is CASSPARGAREKLFF. The CDR3 DNA reads TGTGCCAGCAGTCCGGCTAGAGGGGCACGAGAAAAACTGTTTTTT.

This chain joins TRBV10-1 and TRBJ1-1; D is possibly TRBD1 (6 bases). Germline CDR1 and CDR2: WNHNN and SYGVQD (reference sequence). This CDR3 comprises 11 residues. V was trimmed by 10 bases and J by 4 bases, leaving 10 bases between them. For the CDR3, the DNA is TGCGCCACCAGGGGTGGCACTGAAGCTTTCTTT. Translation: CATRGGTEAFF.

This chain joins TRBV11-2 and TRBJ2-7, with D uncertain. The germline CDR1 and CDR2 sequences are SGHAT and FQNNGV. The CDR3 has 13 amino acids. V was pared by 3 bases and J by 0 bases, with 6 bases between. CDR3 sequence (DNA): TGTGCCAGCAGCTTTGGCAGCTCCTACGAGCAGTACTTC. This codes for CASSFGSSYEQYF.

The J gene is TRBJ2-3, the V gene TRBV6-4; 8 bases are a match to TRBD2. Germline V gene lookup returns CDR1 MRHNA and CDR2 SNTAGT. With 5 bases clipped from V and 0 bases from J, the junction kept 4 bases outside the gene matches. This CDR3 spans 15 amino acids. This CDR3 is CASSFSGGSTDTQYF. Written as DNA, the CDR3 is TGTGCCAGCAGTTTCAGCGGGGGTAGCACAGATACGCAGTATTTT.

This chain joins TRBV11-2 and TRBJ2-4; a possible D gene is TRBD1 (6 bases). The V gene lost 1 base and the J gene lost 7 bases, with 14 bases spanning the gap. CDR3 length equals 15 residues. Germline loops: CDR1 SGHAT, CDR2 FQNNGV. This chain's CDR3 is CASSLGYRDNNIQYF. In nucleotides, the CDR3 is TGTGCCAGCAGCTTAGGGTACCGGGACAATAACATTCAGTACTTC.

V usage is TRBV4-3 and J usage is TRBJ2-5; TRBD1 might be the D (5 bases). The CDR3 totals 14 residues. CDR1 is LGHNA and CDR2 is YSLEER in the germline V gene. Trimming took 0 bases from V and 3 from J, leaving 8 bases between them. The CDR3 here is CASSQDAREETQYF. For the CDR3, the DNA is TGCGCCAGCAGCCAAGATGCCAGGGAAGAGACCCAGTACTTC.

The DNA of the CDR3 is TGTGCCAGCAGTGAAACGGAGGGGGGTTACACTGAAGCTTTCTTT. This translates into CASSETEGGYTEAFF. The chain links TRBV6-4 to TRBJ1-1; possible D gene TRBD1, 6 bases. The V gene's germline CDR1 is MRHNA and CDR2 SNTAGT. The CDR3 loop spans 15 amino acids. Trimming shortened V by 3 bases and J by 3 bases, and 14 bases separated the two germline ends.

This clone was seen a single time. The V call is TRBV9, the J call TRBJ2-7; D is possibly TRBD2 (6 bases). Trimming pared 10 bases from V and 3 bases from J, leaving 17 bases between. This CDR3 comprises 13 residues. Germline values: CDR1 SGDLS, CDR2 YYNGEE. DNA of the CDR3: TGTGCCCCAGGTGGGCTAGCGAGCTACGAGCAGTACTTC. Residues: CAPGGLASYEQYF.

The gene calls are TRBV4-2 and TRBJ1-1; no clear D. This CDR3 is built from 16 residues. V dropped 0 bases and J dropped 4 bases, with 15 bases sitting between them. Germline V CDR1 and CDR2: LGHNA, YNFKEQ. This chain's CDR3 is CASSQDLWQVSTEAFF. CDR3 nucleotides: TGTGCCAGCAGCCAAGATCTGTGGCAGGTGAGCACTGAAGCTTTCTTT.

This chain links TRBV10-3 with TRBJ2-2; no reliable D call. Between the trimmed V and J ends, which lost 3 bases and 8 bases, there was a span of 4 bases. Germline V gene data show CDR1 as ENHRY and CDR2 as SYGVKD. The CDR3 sequence is 11 residues long. DNA for the CDR3: TGTGCCATCAGTGAAGGTGGGGAGCTGTTTTTT. The encoded protein is CAISEGGELFF.

V and J are TRBV7-2 and TRBJ1-1, with TRBD1 matching 7 bases. In germline, CDR1 is SGHTA, CDR2 FQGNSA. This CDR3 is built from 13 residues. V lost 3 bases, J lost 4 bases, and 2 bases stayed unmatched. CDR3 DNA: TGTGCCAGCAGCTTGGACAGGTCCACTGAAGCTTTCTTT. Protein sequence: CASSLDRSTEAFF.

This chain uses TRBV14 with TRBJ1-1, with D perhaps TRBD1 (5 bases). Trimming removed 2 bases from V and 3 bases from J, with 10 bases in between. This CDR3 contains 14 residues. Germline V gives CDR1 SGHDN, CDR2 FVKESK. The CDR3 loop is CASSQTGRDTEAFF. The CDR3 region has the DNA TGTGCCAGCAGCCAAACGGGGCGCGACACTGAAGCTTTCTTT.

The table lists this clone with a count of one. The J gene is TRBJ1-2, the V gene TRBV6-2 or TRBV6-3, with 8 bases that match TRBD1. CDR3 length: 15 amino acids. CDR1 and CDR2 from the germline V gene are MNHEY and SVGEGT. Losses at the gene ends were 5 bases for V and 6 bases for J; bases not matched to a gene: 11. CDR3 nucleotides: TGTGCCAGCAGTCACAGCCTGACAGGGGAGGATGGCTACACCTTC. The encoded protein is CASSHSLTGEDGYTF.

The chain is built from TRBV6-6 and TRBJ1-5, with D possibly TRBD1 on 5 matching bases. V was trimmed by 2 bases and J by 1 base, leaving 12 bases between them. CDR3 length: 16 residues. Looked up from germline, CDR1 is MNHNY and CDR2 is SVGAGI (reference sequence). The CDR3 DNA reads TGTGCCAGCAGTTACGTCCCAGGGAGGAGCAATCAGCCCCAGCATTTT. This translates into CASSYVPGRSNQPQHF.

V and J are TRBV7-9 and TRBJ1-5; D unclear. From germline, CDR1 is SEHNR and CDR2 FQNEAQ (reference sequence). The CDR3 totals 13 residues. V shed 5 bases and J shed 3 bases, with 8 bases lying between them. The CDR3, as DNA: TGTGCCAGCAGCCCTGAGTACAATCAGCCCCAGCATTTT. Translation: CASSPEYNQPQHF.

V is TRBV7-8 and J is TRBJ1-2; D is ambiguous. Trimming stripped 5 bases from V and 8 bases from J, with 12 bases between. Germline V gives CDR1 SGHVS, CDR2 FQNEAQ. The CDR3 runs to 12 residues. CDR3 in amino acids: CASSPAAGGYTF. The CDR3 coding sequence is TGTGCCAGCAGCCCAGCAGCGGGAGGCTACACCTTC.

The chain couples TRBV28 to TRBJ1-5; 7 bases match TRBD1. The CDR3 length is 15 residues. The trim removed 5 bases at V and 2 bases at J, leaving 6 bases unmatched. From germline, CDR1 is MDHEN and CDR2 SYDVKM. For the CDR3, the DNA is TGTGCCAGCAGTATACACAGGGGTGGCAATCAGCCCCAGCATTTT. Its translation: CASSIHRGGNQPQHF.

The genes are TRBV4-2 and TRBJ2-7; a weak D match, TRBD1 (5 bases). Germline lookup yields CDR1 LGHNA and CDR2 YNFKEQ. CDR3 length equals 15 residues. Trimming took 1 base from V and 3 from J, leaving 13 bases between them. This CDR3 reads CASSQGYQGLYEQYF. CDR3 nucleotides: TGTGCCAGCAGCCAAGGATACCAGGGTCTCTACGAGCAGTACTTC.

The genes are TRBV6-2 or TRBV6-3 and TRBJ2-3; no reliable D call. The V end was cut by 0 bases, the J end by 7 bases, with 14 bases between. CDR1 MNHEY and CDR2 SVGEGT come from the germline V gene. CDR3 length equals 15 residues. The CDR3: CASSYSSGGPNTQYF. The CDR3 nucleotides read TGTGCCAGCAGTTACTCTTCCGGTGGCCCTAATACGCAGTATTTT.

This clone was seen once. This sequence joins TRBV5-6 and TRBJ1-4; possibly TRBD1 for D (5 bases). There are 14 residues in the CDR3. Looked up from germline, CDR1 is SGHDT and CDR2 is YYEEEE. Trimming cost V 4 bases and J 6 bases, with 13 bases left between them. The CDR3, as DNA: TGTGCCAGCAGCCCCCCAGGGCACGATGAAAAACTGTTTTTT. Encoded protein: CASSPPGHDEKLFF.